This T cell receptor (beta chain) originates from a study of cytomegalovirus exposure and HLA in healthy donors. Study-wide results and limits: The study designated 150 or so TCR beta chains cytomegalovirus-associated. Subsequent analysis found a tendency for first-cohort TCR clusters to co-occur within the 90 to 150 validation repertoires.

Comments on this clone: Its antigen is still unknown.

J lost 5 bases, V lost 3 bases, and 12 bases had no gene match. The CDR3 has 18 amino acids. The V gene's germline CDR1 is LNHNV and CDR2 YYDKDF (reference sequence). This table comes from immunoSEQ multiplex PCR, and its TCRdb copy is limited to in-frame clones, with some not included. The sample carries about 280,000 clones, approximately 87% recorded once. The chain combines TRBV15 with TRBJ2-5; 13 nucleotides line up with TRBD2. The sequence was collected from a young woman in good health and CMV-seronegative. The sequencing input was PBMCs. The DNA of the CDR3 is TGTGCCACCAGCAGTAAACTAGCGGGAGGGCCCGGCGTGGAGACCCAGTACTTC. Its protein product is CATSSKLAGGPGVETQYF. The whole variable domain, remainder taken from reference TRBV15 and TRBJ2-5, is DAMVIQNPRYQVTQFGKPVTLSCSQTLNHNVMYWYQQKSSQAPKLLFHYYDKDFNNEADTPDNFQSRRPNTSFCFLDIRSPGLGDTAMYLCATSSKLAGGPGVETQYFGPGTRLLVL.